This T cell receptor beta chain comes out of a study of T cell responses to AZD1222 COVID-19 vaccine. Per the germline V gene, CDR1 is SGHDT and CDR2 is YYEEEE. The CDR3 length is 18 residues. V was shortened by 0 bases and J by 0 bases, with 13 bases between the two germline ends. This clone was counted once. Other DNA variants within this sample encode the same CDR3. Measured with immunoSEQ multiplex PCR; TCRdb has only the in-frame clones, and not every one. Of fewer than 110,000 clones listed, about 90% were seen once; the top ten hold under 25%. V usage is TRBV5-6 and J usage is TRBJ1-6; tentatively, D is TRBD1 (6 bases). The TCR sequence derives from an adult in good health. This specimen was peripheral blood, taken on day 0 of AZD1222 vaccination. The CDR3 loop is CASSLGGQGSSYNSPLHF. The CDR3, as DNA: TGTGCCAGCAGCTTGGGGGGGCAGGGAAGCTCCTATAATTCACCCCTCCACTTT.